These 32 T cell receptor beta chains were sequenced from one sample in a study of OX40 agonist ivuxolimab in advanced cancers. TCRdb's copy holds only in-frame clones and misses some; the assay was immunoSEQ multiplex PCR. The profile covers tens of thousands of clones, with 87% appearing a single time and over 2.5% taken by the ten largest. Source: CD4+ or CD8+ T cells sorted from blood, taken in a trial of the OX40 agonist ivuxolimab. These receptors were collected from an adult with an advanced solid tumor such as melanoma, head and neck, liver or kidney cancer.

The rearrangement uses TRBV7-9 and TRBJ1-5; D not resolved. Germline assignment: CDR1 SEHNR and CDR2 FQNEAQ (reference sequence). Between the trimmed V and J ends, which lost 2 bases and 0 bases, there was a span of 14 bases. The CDR3 is made up of 17 amino acids. The CDR3, as DNA: TGTGCCAGCAGCTTATCTGTCGGGTCGGATAGCAATCAGCCCCAGCATTTT. Its protein product is CASSLSVGSDSNQPQHF.

This chain uses TRBV19 with TRBJ2-2; TRBD1 matches at 8 bases. This CDR3 region has 16 residues. J gave up 5 bases and V 4 bases, and 9 bases lay outside the gene matches. The germline gives CDR1 LNHDA, CDR2 SQIVND (reference sequence). Here the CDR3 DNA reads TGTGCCAGTAGTAACCGGGACAGGAAACCTACCGGGGAGCTGTTTTTT. Residues: CASSNRDRKPTGELFF.

This chain connects TRBV18 to TRBJ1-5; 9 bases map to TRBD1. This CDR3 region has 15 residues. J lost 4 bases, V lost 4 bases, and 5 bases had no gene match. Germline V gives CDR1 KGHSH, CDR2 LQKENI. The CDR3 reads CASSHTGTGNQPQHF. The CDR3 region has the DNA TGTGCCAGCTCACATACCGGGACAGGGAATCAGCCCCAGCATTTT.

The chain couples TRBV28 to TRBJ1-4, with 7 positions matching TRBD1. Losses at the gene ends were 7 bases for V and 0 bases for J; bases not matched to a gene: 5. Germline V lookup: CDR1 MDHEN, CDR2 SYDVKM. The CDR3 is 15 residues long. The CDR3 nucleotides read TGTGCCAGCACTTCAGGGGGAGCAACTAATGAAAAACTGTTTTTT. Protein product: CASTSGGATNEKLFF.

V gene TRBV4-1 combines with J gene TRBJ1-3; D is undetermined. The germline gives CDR1 MGHRA, CDR2 YSYEKL. The CDR3 covers 17 residues. V lost 4 bases and J 4 bases, leaving 20 bases between the germline ends. The DNA of the CDR3 is TGCGCCAGCAGCCGAGGCGGGGTCGTTAATCTCGGAAACACCATATATTTT. Translating gives CASSRGGVVNLGNTIYF.

This clone was counted between two and nine times. J is TRBJ2-7 and V is TRBV10-1; 10 nucleotides match TRBD1. Germline-derived CDR1 and CDR2 are WNHNN and SYGVQD (reference sequence). Germline trimming cut 0 bases from V and 4 bases from J; bases unmatched to any gene: 6. The CDR3 contains 16 residues. CDR3 sequence reads: CASSESIGQGVYEQYF. CDR3 nucleotide sequence: TGCGCCAGCAGTGAGTCGATAGGACAGGGGGTGTACGAGCAGTACTTC.

The genes are TRBV4-2 and TRBJ2-5; no clear D gene. The J call may be wrong; the DNA end is better matched by TRBJ2-7. Germline CDR1 is LGHNA and CDR2 is YNFKEQ. The CDR3 totals 12 residues. The CDR3 DNA is TGTGCCAGCAGCCCATGGTCGGGCGAGCAGTACTTC. Amino acid sequence: CASSPWSGEQYF.

V usage is TRBV6-4 and J usage is TRBJ2-3; D unresolved. The V gene lost 2 bases and the J gene lost 4 bases, with 4 bases spanning the gap. CDR3 length equals 12 residues. Looked up from germline, CDR1 is MRHNA and CDR2 is SNTAGT. The CDR3 loop is CASSDGADTQYF. The CDR3 DNA reads TGTGCCAGCAGTGACGGGGCAGATACGCAGTATTTT.

This clone appeared a few times. The CDR3 bases are TGCGCCAGCAGCTCCGGACAGATAAATCAGCCCCAGCATTTT. It codes for CASSSGQINQPQHF. The chain combines TRBV5-1 with TRBJ1-5, with D possibly matching TRBD1 (6 bases). The germline V and J ends were trimmed by 3 bases and 4 bases, with 11 bases remaining between them. The length of the CDR3 is 14 residues. Germline CDR1 SGHRS, CDR2 YFSETQ.

In regard to this clone: This sample also contains other DNA sequences that code for the same CDR3. The gene calls are TRBV15 and TRBJ2-5; D remains unclear. Trimming cost V 0 bases and J 4 bases, with 12 bases left between them. CDR1 LNHNV and CDR2 YYDKDF come from the germline V gene (reference sequence). This CDR3 has 15 amino acids. In DNA, the CDR3 is TGTGCCACCAGCAGAGATCCAAGCTTAGGAGAGACCCAGTACTTC. This sequence encodes CATSRDPSLGETQYF.

This sequence joins TRBV6-6 and TRBJ1-3; 7 nucleotides match TRBD1. The CDR3 covers 15 residues. V lost 6 bases to trimming and J lost 0 bases; unmatched junction nucleotides: 5. Per the germline V gene, CDR1 is MNHNY and CDR2 is SVGAGI (reference sequence). CDR3 in amino acids: CASRPDRDSGNTIYF. The CDR3 nucleotides are TGTGCCAGCAGGCCTGACAGGGACTCTGGAAACACCATATATTTT.

The V call is TRBV5-1, the J call TRBJ1-1, with D perhaps matching TRBD1 (5 bases). The CDR3 length is 15 residues. Germline V gene data show CDR1 as SGHRS and CDR2 as YFSETQ. V dropped 0 bases and J dropped 5 bases, with 14 bases sitting between them. The chain's CDR3 is CASSLEIGAGTEAFF. The DNA for the CDR3 is TGCGCCAGCAGCTTGGAGATCGGGGCTGGGACTGAAGCTTTCTTT.

The chain carries TRBV6-1 and TRBJ1-2; 9 nucleotides line up with TRBD1. Trimming removed 2 bases from V and 4 bases from J; junction bases left unmatched: 17. CDR1 and CDR2 (germline): MNHNS, SASEGT. This CDR3 comprises 19 residues. In nucleotides, the CDR3 is TGTGCCAGCAGTGAACAACCCCCGGGACAGGGAAGGAGGGCCTATGGCTACACCTTC. Protein product: CASSEQPPGQGRRAYGYTF.

The CDR3 DNA reads TGTGCCAGCAGCGCCCAGGGGGCGGATTACGAGCAGTACTTC. It is translated as CASSAQGADYEQYF. V usage is TRBV18 and J usage is TRBJ2-7, with 8 bases matching TRBD1. The germline V gene encodes CDR1 KGHSH and CDR2 LQKENI. This CDR3 is built from 14 residues. V trimming: 8 bases; J trimming: 4 bases; junction bases outside the gene matches: 10.

The chain recombines TRBV28 with TRBJ2-5; D gene ambiguous. The ends were cut back, 4 bases at V and 7 bases at J, with 10 bases in the middle. The CDR3 is made up of 12 amino acids. Per the germline V gene, CDR1 is MDHEN and CDR2 is SYDVKM. CDR3 sequence reads: CASSSAPRTQYF. The CDR3 DNA reads as TGTGCCAGCAGTTCGGCCCCCAGGACCCAGTACTTC. The variable domain in full, completed from reference TRBV28 and TRBJ2-5, reads DVKVTQSSRYLVKRTGEKVFLECVQDMDHENMFWYRQDPGLGLRLIYFSYDVKMKEKGDIPEGYSVSREKKERFSLILESASTNQTSMYLCASSSAPRTQYFGPGTRLLVL.

This clone was recorded only once. The V gene is TRBV28, the J gene TRBJ2-7, with D perhaps TRBD1 (5 bases). CDR1 and CDR2 from the germline V gene are MDHEN and SYDVKM. The CDR3 is 14 amino acids. V was trimmed by 2 bases and J by 5 bases, leaving 13 bases between them. The DNA of the CDR3 is TGTGCCAGCAGTTTAATATCAGGGAACCACGAGCAGTACTTC. Protein product: CASSLISGNHEQYF.

CDR3 in DNA: TGTGCCAGTCTACAGGGTAGTGATAGCAATCAGCCCCAGCATTTT. This translates into CASLQGSDSNQPQHF. The chain couples TRBV6-1 to TRBJ1-5; tentatively, D is TRBD1 (6 bases). From germline, CDR1 is MNHNS and CDR2 SASEGT. V lost 9 bases and J lost 0, with 15 bases in between. The CDR3 is made up of 15 amino acids.

The rearrangement joins TRBV6-1 to TRBJ2-3, with a possible D match to TRBD2 (5 bases). This CDR3 has 12 amino acids. Germline V gene sequence: CDR1 MNHNS, CDR2 SASEGT. The V gene lost 7 bases and the J gene lost 3 bases, with 8 bases spanning the gap. This CDR3 is CASNGMTDTQYF. The CDR3 bases are TGTGCCAGCAACGGGATGACAGATACGCAGTATTTT.

The V and J genes are TRBV27 and TRBJ2-7, with 13 bases that match TRBD2. CDR1 and CDR2 from the germline V gene are MNHEY and SMNVEV (reference sequence). The CDR3 is 15 residues long. Trimming at V came to 6 bases and at J to 0 bases, leaving 2 bases not matched to a gene. CDR3 protein: CASSRTSGGSYEQYF. The DNA of the CDR3 is TGTGCCAGCAGCCGGACTAGCGGGGGCTCCTACGAGCAGTACTTC.

This chain joins TRBV7-2 and TRBJ2-1; 8 positions match TRBD2. CDR1 SGHTA and CDR2 FQGNSA come from the germline V gene. CDR3 length equals 14 residues. The J segment lost 3 bases and the V segment lost 5 bases, leaving 3 bases of the junction unmatched. CDR3: CASSLSGNYNEQFF. The CDR3 nucleotides read TGTGCCAGCAGCCTTAGCGGGAACTACAATGAGCAGTTCTTC.

This chain joins TRBV5-1 and TRBJ2-7; a possible D gene is TRBD2 (7 bases). Deletions cut 3 bases from V and 2 bases from J, with 12 bases between. Germline V CDR1 and CDR2: SGHRS, YFSETQ. The CDR3 is made up of 14 amino acids. CDR3 sequence (DNA): TGCGCCAGCAGCTCAAGCGGGGACACCTACGAGCAGTACTTC. Translation: CASSSSGDTYEQYF.

This chain links TRBV6-5 with TRBJ2-5; no definite D call. CDR1 MNHEY and CDR2 SVGAGI come from the germline V gene. V gave up 6 bases and J gave up 3 bases, with 11 bases separating them. The CDR3 consists of 13 residues. The CDR3 bases are TGTGCCAGCAGCAACGCTTATAAAGAGACCCAGTACTTC. It encodes CASSNAYKETQYF.

The V call is TRBV15, the J call TRBJ2-1; 9 nucleotides line up with TRBD1. This CDR3 spans 16 amino acids. The V gene's germline CDR1 is LNHNV and CDR2 YYDKDF (reference sequence). V trimming: 2 bases; J trimming: 8 bases; junction bases outside the gene matches: 10. DNA for the CDR3: TGTGCCACCAGCAGAAACCCGGGACAGGGTTATGATGAGCAGTTCTTC. Translation gives CATSRNPGQGYDEQFF.

The rearrangement joins TRBV27 to TRBJ1-3; D gene uncertain. From germline, CDR1 is MNHEY and CDR2 SMNVEV (reference sequence). This CDR3 is built from 19 residues. V was cut by 4 bases and J by 4 bases, with 26 bases left in between. CDR3 coding DNA: TGTGCCAGCAGTTCTACACCCAGTTCGGACCGATCGTCCGGAAACACCATATATTTT. The encoded protein is CASSSTPSSDRSSGNTIYF.

The rearrangement joins TRBV19 to TRBJ1-4; D is ambiguous. This CDR3 comprises 15 residues. Germline V gives CDR1 LNHDA, CDR2 SQIVND (reference sequence). Trimming took 3 bases from V and 2 from J, leaving 10 bases between them. The chain's CDR3 is CASSMLGQTNEKLFF. CDR3 DNA sequence: TGTGCCAGTAGTATGTTAGGCCAGACTAATGAAAAACTGTTTTTT.

As concerns this clone: One end of the junction fails to match germline, which may point to a read error. The chain employs TRBV4-1 and TRBJ1-5; D gene ambiguous. Germline CDR1 and CDR2: MGHRA and YSYEKL. The CDR3 covers 15 residues. The CDR3 loop is CASSQDANSNQSQHF. Written as DNA, the CDR3 is TGCGCCAGCAGCCAAGACGCCAATAGCAATCAGTCCCAGCATTTT.

This clone has just one count. CDR3 sequence (DNA): TGCGCCAGCAGCTTGGATGGACAGATTGCCCAAGAGACCCAGTACTTC. Amino acids: CASSLDGQIAQETQYF. The rearrangement joins TRBV5-1 to TRBJ2-5, with a weak D call TRBD1 (6 bases). The CDR3 is 16 residues long. CDR1 is SGHRS and CDR2 is YFSETQ in the germline V gene. With 0 bases removed from V and 1 base from J, the gap between germline ends came to 13 bases.

The J gene is TRBJ2-7, the V gene TRBV6-1; possibly TRBD2 for D (7 bases). Germline assignment: CDR1 MNHNS and CDR2 SASEGT. The CDR3 consists of 13 residues. V was cut by 2 bases and J by 7 bases, with 12 bases left in between. The chain's CDR3 is CASSERRGGEQYF. The CDR3, as DNA: TGTGCCAGCAGTGAAAGAAGGGGGGGAGAGCAGTACTTC.

V gene TRBV9 combines with J gene TRBJ1-1; D remains ambiguous. Germline V lookup: CDR1 SGDLS, CDR2 YYNGEE. CDR3 length: 15 residues. V was cut by 0 bases and J by 0 bases, with 9 bases left in between. CDR3 region: CASSVDLSLNTEAFF. The CDR3 DNA is TGTGCCAGCAGCGTAGATCTGTCTCTGAACACTGAAGCTTTCTTT.

This rearrangement joins TRBV7-9 to TRBJ1-2; D unclear. V lost 3 bases to trimming and J lost 7 bases, with 15 bases between them. Germline CDR1 reads SEHNR; CDR2 reads FQNEAQ (reference sequence). CDR3 size: 14 residues. CDR3 in amino acids: CASSFNSRKGGYTF. The CDR3 region has the DNA TGTGCCAGCAGCTTCAACAGCCGAAAAGGTGGCTACACCTTC.

To note about this clone: The same CDR3 arises from other DNA sequences in this sample as well. The chain combines TRBV9 with TRBJ1-1, with TRBD1 identical over 8 bases. In germline, CDR1 is SGDLS, CDR2 YYNGEE. This CDR3 has 14 amino acids. Losses at the gene ends were 1 base for V and 3 bases for J; bases not matched to a gene: 2. The chain's CDR3 is CASSVLTGDTEAFF. CDR3 nucleotide sequence: TGTGCCAGCAGCGTATTGACAGGGGACACTGAAGCTTTCTTT. The full variable domain, in which reference TRBV9 and TRBJ1-1 provide the parts outside the CDR3, is DSGVTQTPKHLITATGQRVTLRCSPRSGDLSVYWYQQSLDQGLQFLIQYYNGEERAKGNILERFSAQQFPDLHSELNLSSLELGDSALYFCASSVLTGDTEAFFGQGTRLTVV.

The rearrangement uses TRBV19 and TRBJ1-2; D perhaps matches TRBD1 (5 bases). Trimming pared 2 bases from V and 3 bases from J, leaving 13 bases between. The CDR3 is 15 amino acids. Germline loops: CDR1 LNHDA, CDR2 SQIVND (reference sequence). CDR3 nucleotides: TGTGCCAGTAGTATATCCCAGGGAACCCACTATGGCTACACCTTC. Translated: CASSISQGTHYGYTF. Full variable domain (rest looked up from reference TRBV19 and TRBJ1-2): DGGITQSPKYLFRKEGQNVTLSCEQNLNHDAMYWYRQDPGQGLRLIYYSQIVNDFQKGDIAEGYSVSREKKESFPLTVTSAQKNPTAFYLCASSISQGTHYGYTFGSGTRLTVV.